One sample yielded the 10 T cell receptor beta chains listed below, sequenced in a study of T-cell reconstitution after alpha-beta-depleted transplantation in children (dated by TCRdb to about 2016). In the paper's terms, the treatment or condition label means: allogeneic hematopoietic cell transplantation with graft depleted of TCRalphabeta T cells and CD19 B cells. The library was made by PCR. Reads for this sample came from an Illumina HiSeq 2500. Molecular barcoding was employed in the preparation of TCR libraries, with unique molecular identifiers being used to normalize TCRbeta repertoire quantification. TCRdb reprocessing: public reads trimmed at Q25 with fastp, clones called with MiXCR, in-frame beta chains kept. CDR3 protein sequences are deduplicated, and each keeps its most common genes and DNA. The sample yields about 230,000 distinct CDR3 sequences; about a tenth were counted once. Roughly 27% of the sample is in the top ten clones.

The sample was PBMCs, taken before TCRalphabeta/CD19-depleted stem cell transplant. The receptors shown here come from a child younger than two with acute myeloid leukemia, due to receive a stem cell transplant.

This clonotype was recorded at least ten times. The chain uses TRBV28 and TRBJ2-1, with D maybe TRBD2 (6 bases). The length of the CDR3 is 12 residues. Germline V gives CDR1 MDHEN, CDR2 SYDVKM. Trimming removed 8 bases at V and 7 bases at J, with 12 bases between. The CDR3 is CASRLAGNEQFF. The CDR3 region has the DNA TGTGCCAGCCGCCTTGCGGGGAATGAGCAGTTCTTC.

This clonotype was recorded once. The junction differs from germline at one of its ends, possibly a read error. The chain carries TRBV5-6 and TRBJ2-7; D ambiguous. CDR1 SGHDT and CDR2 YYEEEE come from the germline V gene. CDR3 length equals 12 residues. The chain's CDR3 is CACSLVAGEQYF. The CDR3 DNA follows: TGTGCCTGCAGCTTGGTGGCTGGCGAGCAGTACTTC.

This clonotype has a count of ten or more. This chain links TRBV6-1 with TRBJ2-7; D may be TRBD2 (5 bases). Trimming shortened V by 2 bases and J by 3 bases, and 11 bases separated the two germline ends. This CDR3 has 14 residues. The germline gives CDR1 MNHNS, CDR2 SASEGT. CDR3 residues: CASSEPSGSYEQYF. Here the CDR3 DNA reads TGTGCCAGCAGTGAACCTTCGGGAAGCTACGAGCAGTACTTC.

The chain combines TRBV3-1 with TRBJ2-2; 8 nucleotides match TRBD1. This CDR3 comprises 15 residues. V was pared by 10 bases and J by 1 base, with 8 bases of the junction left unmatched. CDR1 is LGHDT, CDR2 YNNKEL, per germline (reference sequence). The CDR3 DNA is TGTGCCACCTGCCAAGGGACAGGGAACACCGGGGAGCTGTTTTTT. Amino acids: CATCQGTGNTGELFF.

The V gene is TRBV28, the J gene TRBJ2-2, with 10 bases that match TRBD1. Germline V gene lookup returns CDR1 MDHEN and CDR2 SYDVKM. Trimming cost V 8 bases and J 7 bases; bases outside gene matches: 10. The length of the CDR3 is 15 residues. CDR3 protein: CASLPRTGGRGELFF. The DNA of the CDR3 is TGTGCCAGCCTCCCCCGGACAGGGGGTCGCGGGGAGCTGTTTTTT.

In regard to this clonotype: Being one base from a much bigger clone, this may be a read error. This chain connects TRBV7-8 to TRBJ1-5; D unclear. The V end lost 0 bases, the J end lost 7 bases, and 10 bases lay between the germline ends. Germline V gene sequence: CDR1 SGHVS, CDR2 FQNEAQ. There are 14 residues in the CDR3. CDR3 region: CASSLAHKHQPQHF. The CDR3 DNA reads TGTGCCAGCAGCTTAGCGCACAAGCACCAGCCCCAGCATTTT.

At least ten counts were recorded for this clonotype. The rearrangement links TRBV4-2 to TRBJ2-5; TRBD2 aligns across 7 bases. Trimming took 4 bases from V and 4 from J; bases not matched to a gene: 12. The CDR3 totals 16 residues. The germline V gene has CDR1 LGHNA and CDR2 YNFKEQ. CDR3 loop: CASSLSLAAKGETQYF. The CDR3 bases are TGTGCCAGCAGCCTCTCCCTAGCGGCGAAAGGAGAGACCCAGTACTTC.

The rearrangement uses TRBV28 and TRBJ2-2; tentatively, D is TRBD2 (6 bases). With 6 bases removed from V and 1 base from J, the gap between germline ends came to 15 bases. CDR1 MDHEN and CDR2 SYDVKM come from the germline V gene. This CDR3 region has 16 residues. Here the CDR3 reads CASRLQGGKNTGELFF. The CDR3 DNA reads TGTGCCAGCAGACTTCAGGGAGGAAAGAACACCGGGGAGCTGTTTTTT. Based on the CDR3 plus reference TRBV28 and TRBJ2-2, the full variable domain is DVKVTQSSRYLVKRTGEKVFLECVQDMDHENMFWYRQDPGLGLRLIYFSYDVKMKEKGDIPEGYSVSREKKERFSLILESASTNQTSMYLCASRLQGGKNTGELFFGEGSRLTVL.

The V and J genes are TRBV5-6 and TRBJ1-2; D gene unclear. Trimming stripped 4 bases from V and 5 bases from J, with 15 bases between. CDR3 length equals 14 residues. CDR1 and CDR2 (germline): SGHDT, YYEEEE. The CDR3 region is CASSAGPKGYGYTF. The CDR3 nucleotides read TGTGCCAGCAGCGCCGGACCTAAAGGGTATGGCTACACCTTC. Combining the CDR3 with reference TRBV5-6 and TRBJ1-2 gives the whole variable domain DAGVTQSPTHLIKTRGQQVTLRCSPKSGHDTVSWYQQALGQGPQFIFQYYEEEERQRGNFPDRFSGHQFPNYSSELNVNALLLGDSALYLCASSAGPKGYGYTFGSGTRLTVV.

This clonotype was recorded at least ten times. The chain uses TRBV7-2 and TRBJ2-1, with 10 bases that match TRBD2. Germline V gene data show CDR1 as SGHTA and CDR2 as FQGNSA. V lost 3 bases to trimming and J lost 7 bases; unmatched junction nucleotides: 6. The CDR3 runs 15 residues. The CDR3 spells CASSFMIAGGNEQFF. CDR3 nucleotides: TGTGCCAGCAGCTTCATGATAGCGGGGGGAAATGAGCAGTTCTTC. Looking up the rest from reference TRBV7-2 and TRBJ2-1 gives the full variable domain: GAGVSQSPSNKVTEKGKDVELRCDPISGHTALYWYRQSLGQGLEFLIYFQGNSAPDKSGLPSDRFSAERTGGSVSTLTIQRTQQEDSAVYLCASSFMIAGGNEQFFGPGTRLTVL.